This T cell receptor (beta chain) derives from a study of T cell changes during pregnancy in multiple sclerosis. Method: immunoSEQ multiplex PCR; TCRdb's copy keeps in-frame clones and lacks some. The table shows approximately 94,000 clones, with about nine tenths occurring only once. V dropped 6 bases and J dropped 4; count of bases not matched to a gene: 6. This CDR3 contains 14 residues. CDR1 SGHTA and CDR2 FQGTGA come from the germline V gene. This chain uses TRBV7-3 with TRBJ2-7; 10 bases agree with TRBD2. This sequence was found in a female donor with multiple sclerosis, enrolled in a pregnancy study. The sequenced sample was peripheral blood, obtained after pregnancy. CDR3 sequence (DNA): TGTGCCAGCAGGGCTAGCGGGAGTCCATACGAGCAGTACTTC. This encodes CASRASGSPYEQYF.